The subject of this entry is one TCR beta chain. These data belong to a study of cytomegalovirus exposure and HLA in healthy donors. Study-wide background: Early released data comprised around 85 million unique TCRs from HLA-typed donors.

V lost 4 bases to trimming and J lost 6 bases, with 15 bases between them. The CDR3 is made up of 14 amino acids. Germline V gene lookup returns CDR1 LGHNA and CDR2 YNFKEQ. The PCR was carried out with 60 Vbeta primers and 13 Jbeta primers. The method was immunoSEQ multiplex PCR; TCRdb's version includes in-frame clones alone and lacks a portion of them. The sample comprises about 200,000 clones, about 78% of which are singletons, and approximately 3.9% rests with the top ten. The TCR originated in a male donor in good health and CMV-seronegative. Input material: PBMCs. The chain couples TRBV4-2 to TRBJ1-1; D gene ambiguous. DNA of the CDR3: TGTGCCAGCAGCCTTCCCTTGGGAGTTTCTGAAGCTTTCTTT. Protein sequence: CASSLPLGVSEAFF.